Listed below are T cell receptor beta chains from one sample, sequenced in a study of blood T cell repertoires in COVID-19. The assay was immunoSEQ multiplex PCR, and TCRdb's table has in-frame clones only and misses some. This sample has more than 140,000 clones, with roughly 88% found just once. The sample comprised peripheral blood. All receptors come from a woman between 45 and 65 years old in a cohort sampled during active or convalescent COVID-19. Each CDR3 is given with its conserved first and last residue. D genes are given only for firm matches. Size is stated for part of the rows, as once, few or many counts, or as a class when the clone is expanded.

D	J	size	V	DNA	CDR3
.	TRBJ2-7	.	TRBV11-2	TGTGCCAGCACCTCCTGGGCCGGGGACGAGCAGTACTTC	CASTSWAGDEQYF
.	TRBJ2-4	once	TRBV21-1	TGTGCCAGCACCAAAGGCAGGGCGGTCAAAAACATTCAGTACTTC	CASTKGRAVKNIQYF
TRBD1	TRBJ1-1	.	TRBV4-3	TGCGCCAGCAGCCAAGATTTAACAGGGGTCGTGAACACTGAAGCTTTCTTT	CASSQDLTGVVNTEAFF
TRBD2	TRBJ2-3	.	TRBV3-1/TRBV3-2	TGTGCCAGCAGCCAAGATCGTGGCGGGGGGGCCATAGATACGCAGTATTTT	CASSQDRGGGAIDTQYF
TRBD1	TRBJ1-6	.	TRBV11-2	TGTGCCAGCAGCCGGAATCGACAGGGATTGTCACCCCTCCACTTT	CASSRNRQGLSPLHF
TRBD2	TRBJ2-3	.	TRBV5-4	TGTGCCAGCAGCTTAGGACTAGCGGGGGCCGGGGGAGATACGCAGTATTTT	CASSLGLAGAGGDTQYF
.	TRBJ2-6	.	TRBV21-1	TGTGCCAGCAGCAAAGCTTCGTCCACTGACTCGCCGTACTTCTCTGGGGCCAACGTCCTGACTTTC	CASSKASSTDSPYFSGANVLTF
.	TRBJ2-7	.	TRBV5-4	TGTGCCAGCAGCTTGATGGGGGGTACCTACGAGCAGTACTTC	CASSLMGGTYEQYF
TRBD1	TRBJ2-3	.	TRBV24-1	TGTGCCACCAGTGATTTGTTCCCGGCACAGGGGGCGGATACGCAGTATTTT	CATSDLFPAQGADTQYF
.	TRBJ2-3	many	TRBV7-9	TGTGCCAGCAGCTTAGGTCCGTACGGTAGCACAGATACGCAGTATTTT	CASSLGPYGSTDTQYF
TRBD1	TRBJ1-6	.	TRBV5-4	TGTGCCAGCAGCTTAGACAGGGCCTATAATTCACCCCTCCACTTT	CASSLDRAYNSPLHF
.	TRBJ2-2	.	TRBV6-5	TGTGCCAGCAGTTACACTAGCTCCGGGGAGCTGTTTTTT	CASSYTSSGELFF
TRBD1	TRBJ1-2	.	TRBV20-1	TGCAGTGCTAGTACCGGGACAGGGTATGGCTACACCTTC	CSASTGTGYGYTF
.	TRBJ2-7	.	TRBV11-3	TGTGCCAGCAGCTTAGGCCTAGCGAGTACCTACGAGCAGTACTTC	CASSLGLASTYEQYF
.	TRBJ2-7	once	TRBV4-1	TGCGCCAGCAGCCGCGGTCCCTCCTACGAGCAGTACTTC	CASSRGPSYEQYF
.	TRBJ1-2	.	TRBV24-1	TGTGCCACCAGTGACACCGGGTCCAACTATGGCTACACCTTC	CATSDTGSNYGYTF
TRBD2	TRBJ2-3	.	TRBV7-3	TGTGCCAGCAGCTTAATGCCGGGACTAGGCCGCACAGATACGCAGTATTTT	CASSLMPGLGRTDTQYF
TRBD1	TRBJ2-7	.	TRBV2	TGTGCCAGCAGTCCGGGACAGGGGAAGAACGAGCAGTACTTC	CASSPGQGKNEQYF